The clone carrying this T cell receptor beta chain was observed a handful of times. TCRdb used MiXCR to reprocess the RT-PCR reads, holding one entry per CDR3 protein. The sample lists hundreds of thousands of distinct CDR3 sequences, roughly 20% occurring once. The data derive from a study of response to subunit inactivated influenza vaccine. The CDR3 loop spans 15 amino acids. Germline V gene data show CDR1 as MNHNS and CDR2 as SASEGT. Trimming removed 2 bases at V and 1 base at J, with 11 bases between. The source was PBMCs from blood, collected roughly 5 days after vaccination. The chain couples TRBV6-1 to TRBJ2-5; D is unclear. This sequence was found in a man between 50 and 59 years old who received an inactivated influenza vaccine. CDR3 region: CASSEHPTSQETQYF. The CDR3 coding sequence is TGTGCCAGCAGTGAACATCCGACAAGCCAAGAGACCCAGTACTTC.